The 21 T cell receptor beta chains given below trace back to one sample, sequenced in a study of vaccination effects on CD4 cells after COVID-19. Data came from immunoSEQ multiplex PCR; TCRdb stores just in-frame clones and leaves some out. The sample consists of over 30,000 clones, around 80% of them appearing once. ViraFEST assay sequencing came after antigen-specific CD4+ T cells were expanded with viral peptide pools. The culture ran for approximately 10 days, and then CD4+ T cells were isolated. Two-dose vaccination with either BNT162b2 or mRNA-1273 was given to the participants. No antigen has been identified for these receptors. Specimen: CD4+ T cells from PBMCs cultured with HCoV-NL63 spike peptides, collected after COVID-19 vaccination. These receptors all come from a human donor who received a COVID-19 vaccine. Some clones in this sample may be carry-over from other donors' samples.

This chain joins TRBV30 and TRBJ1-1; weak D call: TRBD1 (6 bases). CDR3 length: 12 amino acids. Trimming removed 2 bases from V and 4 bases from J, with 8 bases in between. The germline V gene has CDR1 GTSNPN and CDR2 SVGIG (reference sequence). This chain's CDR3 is CAWSKGGTEAFF. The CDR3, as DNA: TGTGCCTGGAGTAAGGGGGGCACTGAAGCTTTCTTT.

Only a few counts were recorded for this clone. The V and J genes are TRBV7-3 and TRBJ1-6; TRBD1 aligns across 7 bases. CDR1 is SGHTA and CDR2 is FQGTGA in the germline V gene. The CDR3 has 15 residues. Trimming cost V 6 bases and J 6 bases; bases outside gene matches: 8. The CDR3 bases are TGTGCCAGCAGTTCTTCCGGGACAGTTAATTCACCCCTCCACTTT. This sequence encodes CASSSSGTVNSPLHF.

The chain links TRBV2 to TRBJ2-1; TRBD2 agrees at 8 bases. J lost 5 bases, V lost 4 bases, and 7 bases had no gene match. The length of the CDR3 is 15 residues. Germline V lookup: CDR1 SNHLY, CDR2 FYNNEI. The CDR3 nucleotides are TGTGCCAGCAGTGTGACCAGCGGGGGACACAATGAGCAGTTCTTC. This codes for CASSVTSGGHNEQFF.

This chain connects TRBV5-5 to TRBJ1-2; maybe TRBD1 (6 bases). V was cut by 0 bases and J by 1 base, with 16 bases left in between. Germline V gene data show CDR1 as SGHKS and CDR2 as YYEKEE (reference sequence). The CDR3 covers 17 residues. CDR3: CASSLVQGGNINYGYTF. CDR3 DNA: TGTGCCAGCAGCTTGGTACAGGGTGGGAATATTAACTATGGCTACACCTTC.

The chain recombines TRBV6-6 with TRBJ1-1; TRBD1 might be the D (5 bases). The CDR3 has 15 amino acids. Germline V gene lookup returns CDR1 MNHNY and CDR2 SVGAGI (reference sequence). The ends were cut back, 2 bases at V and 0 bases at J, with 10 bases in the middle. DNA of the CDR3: TGTGCCAGCAGTTACCAAGACAGACTGAACACTGAAGCTTTCTTT. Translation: CASSYQDRLNTEAFF.

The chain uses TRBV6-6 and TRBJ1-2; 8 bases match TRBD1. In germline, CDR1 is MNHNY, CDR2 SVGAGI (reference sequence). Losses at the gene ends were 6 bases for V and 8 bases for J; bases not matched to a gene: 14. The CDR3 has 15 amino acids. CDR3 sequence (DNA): TGTGCCAGCAGCCCGTCGGGGCAGGGGGCGCGGGGCTACACCTTC. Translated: CASSPSGQGARGYTF.

The CDR3 is CASSFQAGTSNYGYTF. The CDR3 DNA reads as TGCGCCAGCAGCTTCCAAGCCGGGACATCTAACTATGGCTACACCTTC. The V call is TRBV5-1, the J call TRBJ1-2; TRBD1 is a possible D gene (6 bases). V lost 2 bases and J lost 0, with 14 bases in between. Germline loops: CDR1 SGHRS, CDR2 YFSETQ. There are 16 residues in the CDR3.

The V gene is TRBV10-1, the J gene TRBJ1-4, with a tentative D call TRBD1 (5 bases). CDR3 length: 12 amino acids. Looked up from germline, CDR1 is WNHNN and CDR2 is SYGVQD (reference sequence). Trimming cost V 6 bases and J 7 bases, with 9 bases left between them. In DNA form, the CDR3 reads TGCGCCAGCAGCGACCAGGGTGAAAAACTGTTTTTT. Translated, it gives CASSDQGEKLFF.

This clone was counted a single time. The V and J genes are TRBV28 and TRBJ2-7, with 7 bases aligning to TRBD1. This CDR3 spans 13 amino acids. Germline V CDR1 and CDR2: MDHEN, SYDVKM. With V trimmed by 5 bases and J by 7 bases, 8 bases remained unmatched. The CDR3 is CASSETGMREQYV. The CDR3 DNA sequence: TGTGCCAGCAGTGAGACAGGGATGAGGGAGCAGTACGTC.

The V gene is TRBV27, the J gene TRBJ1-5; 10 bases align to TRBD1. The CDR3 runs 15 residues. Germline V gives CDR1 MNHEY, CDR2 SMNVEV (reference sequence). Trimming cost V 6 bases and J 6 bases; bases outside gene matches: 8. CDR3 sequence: CASRSGQGTIQPQHF. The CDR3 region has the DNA TGTGCCAGCAGGTCGGGACAGGGGACGATTCAGCCCCAGCATTTT.

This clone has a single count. CDR3 amino acids: CASSAKGSRGSKPQHF. The CDR3 DNA reads as TGTGCCAGCAGTGCGAAAGGGTCCAGGGGAAGTAAGCCCCAGCATTTT. The gene calls are TRBV2 and TRBJ1-5; maybe TRBD1 (6 bases). Looked up from germline, CDR1 is SNHLY and CDR2 is FYNNEI. The germline V and J ends were trimmed by 4 bases and 8 bases, with 21 bases remaining between them. The length of the CDR3 is 16 residues.

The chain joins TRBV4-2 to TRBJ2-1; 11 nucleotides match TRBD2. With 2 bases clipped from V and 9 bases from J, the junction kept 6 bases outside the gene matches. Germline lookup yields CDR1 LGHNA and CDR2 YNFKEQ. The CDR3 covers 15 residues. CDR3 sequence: CASSQSSGGAGEQFF. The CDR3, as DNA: TGTGCCAGCAGCCAAAGTAGCGGGGGGGCCGGTGAGCAGTTCTTC.

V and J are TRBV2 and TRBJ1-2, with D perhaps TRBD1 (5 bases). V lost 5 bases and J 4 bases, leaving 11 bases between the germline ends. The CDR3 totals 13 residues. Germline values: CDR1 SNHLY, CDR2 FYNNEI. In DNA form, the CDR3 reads TGTGCCAGCAGTAAAGACAGTTTCTATGGCTACACCTTC. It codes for CASSKDSFYGYTF.

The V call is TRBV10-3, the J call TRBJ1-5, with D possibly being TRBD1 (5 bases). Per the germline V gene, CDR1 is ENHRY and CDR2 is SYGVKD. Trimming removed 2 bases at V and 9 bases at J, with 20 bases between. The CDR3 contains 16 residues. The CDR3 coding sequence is TGTGCCATCAGTGAGCCGGGGATTACGGGCGGGGGGCCCCAGCATTTT. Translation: CAISEPGITGGGPQHF.

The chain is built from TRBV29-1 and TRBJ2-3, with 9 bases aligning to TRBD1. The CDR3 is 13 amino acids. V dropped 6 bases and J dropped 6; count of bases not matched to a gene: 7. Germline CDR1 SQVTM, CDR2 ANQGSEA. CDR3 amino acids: CSVWGQGYDTQYF. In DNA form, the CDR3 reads TGCAGCGTCTGGGGACAGGGTTACGATACGCAGTATTTT.

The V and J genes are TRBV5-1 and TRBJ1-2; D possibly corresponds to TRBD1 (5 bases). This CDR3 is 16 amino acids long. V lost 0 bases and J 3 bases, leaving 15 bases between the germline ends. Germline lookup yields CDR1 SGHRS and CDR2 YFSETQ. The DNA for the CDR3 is TGCGCCAGCAGCTTGGGCCCGGGGGGGTACGACTATGGCTACACCTTC. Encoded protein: CASSLGPGGYDYGYTF. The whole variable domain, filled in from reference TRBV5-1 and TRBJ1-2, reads KAGVTQTPRYLIKTRGQQVTLSCSPISGHRSVSWYQQTPGQGLQFLFEYFSETQRNKGNFPGRFSGRQFSNSRSEMNVSTLELGDSALYLCASSLGPGGYDYGYTFGSGTRLTVV.

CDR3 sequence (DNA): TGTGCCAGCAGCTGGCGGACTAGCGGGGGAATAAATGAGCAGTTCTTC. As protein: CASSWRTSGGINEQFF. This sequence joins TRBV5-6 and TRBJ2-1; 13 bases fit TRBD2. V shed 3 bases, J shed 7 bases, and the junction held 7 bases outside the gene matches. The CDR3 is 16 residues long. Germline-derived CDR1 and CDR2 are SGHDT and YYEEEE.

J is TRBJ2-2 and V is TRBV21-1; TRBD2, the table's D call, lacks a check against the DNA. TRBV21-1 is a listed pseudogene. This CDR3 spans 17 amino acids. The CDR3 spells CASSAISGRKNTGELFF. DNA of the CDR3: TGTGCCAGCAGCGCCATCTCGGGTCGAAAAAACACCGGGGAGCTGTTTTTT.

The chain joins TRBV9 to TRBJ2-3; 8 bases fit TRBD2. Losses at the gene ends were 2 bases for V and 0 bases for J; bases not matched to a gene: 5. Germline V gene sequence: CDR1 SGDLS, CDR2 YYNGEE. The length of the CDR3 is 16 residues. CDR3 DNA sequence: TGTGCCAGCAGCGTCGGCGGGGGGTCGAGCACAGATACGCAGTATTTT. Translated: CASSVGGGSSTDTQYF.

CDR3: CASSRQETQYF. CDR3 nucleotide sequence: TGTGCCAGCAGCCGCCAAGAGACCCAGTACTTC. The chain employs TRBV7-9 and TRBJ2-5; D unresolved. The CDR3 is made up of 11 amino acids. V was shortened by 5 bases and J by 1 base, with 2 bases between the two germline ends. CDR1 and CDR2 from the germline V gene are SEHNR and FQNEAQ (reference sequence). Combining the CDR3 with reference TRBV7-9 and TRBJ2-5 gives the whole variable domain DTGVSQNPRHKITKRGQNVTFRCDPISEHNRLYWYRQTLGQGPEFLTYFQNEAQLEKSRLLSDRFSAERPKGSFSTLEIQRTEQGDSAMYLCASSRQETQYFGPGTRLLVL.

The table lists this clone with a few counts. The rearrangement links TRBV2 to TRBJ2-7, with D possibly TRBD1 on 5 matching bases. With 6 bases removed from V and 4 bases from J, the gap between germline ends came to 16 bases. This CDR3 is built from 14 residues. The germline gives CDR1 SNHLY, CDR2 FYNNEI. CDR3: CASSAYKGSYEQYV. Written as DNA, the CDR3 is TGTGCCAGCAGCGCCTATAAGGGGTCTTACGAGCAGTACGTC.